The entry below describes one TCR beta chain. The data are from a study of blood T cell repertoires in COVID-19. At the level of the study: Sites across the United States, Italy and Spain contributed samples from acute and convalescent COVID-19. In each case, the material was cDNA or gDNA derived from T cells, B-cell-depleted T cells, or PBMCs.

CDR1 and CDR2 from the germline V gene are MDHEN and SYDVKM. The CDR3 covers 16 residues. Trimming removed 1 base at V and 0 bases at J, with 10 bases between. As processed by the authors: Nucleated cell counts were estimated from reference gene primer amplification. Profiling relied on immunoSEQ multiplex PCR, and the TCRdb table lists in-frame clones only, not all of them. The V and J calls and clone size are taken from that table; D and trimming were inferred from the DNA. The sample gives 180,000 or so clones, about three quarters of which show up once; around 8.1% is in the top ten. The origin of this receptor is a woman aged 45-65 years with active or convalescent COVID-19. The chain carries TRBV28 and TRBJ1-5, with a tentative D call TRBD1 (5 bases). The sequenced sample consisted of peripheral blood. The CDR3 nucleotides are TGTGCCAGCAGTTTATCCCCAGGGTATAGCAATCAGCCCCAGCATTTT. As protein: CASSLSPGYSNQPQHF.